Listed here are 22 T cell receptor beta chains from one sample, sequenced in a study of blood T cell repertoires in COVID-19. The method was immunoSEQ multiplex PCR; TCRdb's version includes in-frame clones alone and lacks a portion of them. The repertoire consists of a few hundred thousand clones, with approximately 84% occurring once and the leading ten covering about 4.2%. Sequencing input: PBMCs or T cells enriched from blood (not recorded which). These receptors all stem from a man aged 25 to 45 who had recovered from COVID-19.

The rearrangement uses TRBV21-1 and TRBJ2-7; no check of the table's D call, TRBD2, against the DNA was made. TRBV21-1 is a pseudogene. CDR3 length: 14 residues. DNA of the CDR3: TGTGCCAGCAGCAAACCGGGACTAGCTAGCGAGCAGTACTTC. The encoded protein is CASSKPGLASEQYF.

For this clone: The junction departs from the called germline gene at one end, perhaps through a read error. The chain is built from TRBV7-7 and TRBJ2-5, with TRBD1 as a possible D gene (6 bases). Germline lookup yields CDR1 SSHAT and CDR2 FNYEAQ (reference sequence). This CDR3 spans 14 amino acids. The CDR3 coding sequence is TGTGCTAGCACGCCGACAGGACTGGGGGAGACCCAGTACTTC. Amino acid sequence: CASTPTGLGETQYF. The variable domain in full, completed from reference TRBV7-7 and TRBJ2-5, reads GAGVSQSPRYKVTKRGQDVTLRCDPISSHATLYWYQQALGQGPEFLTYFNYEAQPDKSGLPSDRFSAERPEGSISTLTIQRTEQRDSAMYRCASTPTGLGETQYFGPGTRLLVL.

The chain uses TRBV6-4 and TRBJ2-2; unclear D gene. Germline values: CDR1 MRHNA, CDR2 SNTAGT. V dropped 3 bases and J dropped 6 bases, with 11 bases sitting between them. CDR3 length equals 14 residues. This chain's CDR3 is CASSEAGTAGELFF. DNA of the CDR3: TGTGCCAGCAGTGAGGCAGGTACGGCCGGGGAGCTGTTTTTT.

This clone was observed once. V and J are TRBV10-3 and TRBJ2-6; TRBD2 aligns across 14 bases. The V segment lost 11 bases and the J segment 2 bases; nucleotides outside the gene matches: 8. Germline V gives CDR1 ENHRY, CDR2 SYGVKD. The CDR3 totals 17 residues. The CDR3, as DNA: TGTGCCGCGGGGACTAGCGGGGGAAGAGCTGGGGCCAACGTCCTGACTTTC. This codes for CAAGTSGGRAGANVLTF.

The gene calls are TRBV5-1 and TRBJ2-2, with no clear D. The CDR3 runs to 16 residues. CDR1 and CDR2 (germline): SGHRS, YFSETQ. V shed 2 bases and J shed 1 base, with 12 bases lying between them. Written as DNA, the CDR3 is TGCGCCAGCAGCTTACATCGGAGTGGGAACACCGGGGAGCTGTTTTTT. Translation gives CASSLHRSGNTGELFF.

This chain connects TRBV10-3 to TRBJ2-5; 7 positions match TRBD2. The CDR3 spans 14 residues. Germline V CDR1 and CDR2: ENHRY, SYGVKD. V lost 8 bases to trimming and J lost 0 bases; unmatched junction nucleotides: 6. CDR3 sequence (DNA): TGTGCCATCGGGCGGGGGACCCACCAAGAGACCCAGTACTTC. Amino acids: CAIGRGTHQETQYF.

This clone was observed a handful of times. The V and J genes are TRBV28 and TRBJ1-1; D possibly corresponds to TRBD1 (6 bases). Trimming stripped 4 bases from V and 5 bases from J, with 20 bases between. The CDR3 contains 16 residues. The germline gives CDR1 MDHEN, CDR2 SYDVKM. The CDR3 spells CASSSPPGGGRTEAFF. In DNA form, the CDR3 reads TGTGCCAGCAGTTCCCCCCCGGGGGGCGGGAGGACTGAAGCTTTCTTT.

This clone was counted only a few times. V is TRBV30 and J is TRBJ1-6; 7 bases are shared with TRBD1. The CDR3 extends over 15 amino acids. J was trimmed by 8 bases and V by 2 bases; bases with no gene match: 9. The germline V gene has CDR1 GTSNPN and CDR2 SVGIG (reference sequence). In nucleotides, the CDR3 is TGTGCCTGGAGTCGGGCCCGACAGGGTGATTCACCCCTCCACTTT. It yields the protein CAWSRARQGDSPLHF.

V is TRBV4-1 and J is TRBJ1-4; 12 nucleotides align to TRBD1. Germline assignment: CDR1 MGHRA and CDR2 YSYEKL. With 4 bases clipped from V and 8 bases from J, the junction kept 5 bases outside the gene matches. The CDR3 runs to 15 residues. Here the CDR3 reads CASSPPGQGAEKLFF. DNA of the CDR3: TGCGCCAGCAGCCCTCCGGGACAGGGGGCGGAAAAACTGTTTTTT.

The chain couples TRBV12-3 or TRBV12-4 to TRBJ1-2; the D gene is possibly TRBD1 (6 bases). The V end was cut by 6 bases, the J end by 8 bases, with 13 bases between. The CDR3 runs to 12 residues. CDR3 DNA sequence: TGTGCCAGCAGACCGACAGGCGGGGGCTACACCTTC. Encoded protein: CASRPTGGGYTF.

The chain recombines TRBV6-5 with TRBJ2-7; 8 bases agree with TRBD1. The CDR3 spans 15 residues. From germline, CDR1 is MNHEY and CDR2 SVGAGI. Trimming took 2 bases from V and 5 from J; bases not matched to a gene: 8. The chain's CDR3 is CASSYGSGGYHEQYF. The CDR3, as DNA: TGTGCCAGCAGTTACGGGTCAGGGGGCTACCACGAGCAGTACTTC.

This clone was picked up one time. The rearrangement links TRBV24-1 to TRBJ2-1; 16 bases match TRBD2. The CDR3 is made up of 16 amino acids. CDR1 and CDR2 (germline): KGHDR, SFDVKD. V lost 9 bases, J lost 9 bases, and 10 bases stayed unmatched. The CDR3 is CATSGTGLAGGIEQFF. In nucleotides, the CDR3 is TGTGCCACCTCTGGCACGGGACTAGCGGGAGGGATTGAGCAGTTCTTC.

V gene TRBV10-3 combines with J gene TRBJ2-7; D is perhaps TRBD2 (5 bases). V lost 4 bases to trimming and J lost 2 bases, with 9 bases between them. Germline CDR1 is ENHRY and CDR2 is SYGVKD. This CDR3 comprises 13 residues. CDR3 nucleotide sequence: TGTGCCATCAGTGTAAAGGAGGCCTACGAGCAGTACTTC. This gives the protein CAISVKEAYEQYF.

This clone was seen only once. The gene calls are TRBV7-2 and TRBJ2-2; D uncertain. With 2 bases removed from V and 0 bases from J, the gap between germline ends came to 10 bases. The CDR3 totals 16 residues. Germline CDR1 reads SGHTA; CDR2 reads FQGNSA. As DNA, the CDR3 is TGTGCCAGCAGCTTATTTGGCGCGGCGAACACCGGGGAGCTGTTTTTT. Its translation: CASSLFGAANTGELFF.

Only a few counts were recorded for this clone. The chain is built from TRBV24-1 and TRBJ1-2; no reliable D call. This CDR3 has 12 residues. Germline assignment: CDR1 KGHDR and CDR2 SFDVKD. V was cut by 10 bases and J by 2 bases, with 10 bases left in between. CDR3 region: CATSNYNYGYTF. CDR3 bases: TGTGCCACTTCTAATTACAACTATGGCTACACCTTC.

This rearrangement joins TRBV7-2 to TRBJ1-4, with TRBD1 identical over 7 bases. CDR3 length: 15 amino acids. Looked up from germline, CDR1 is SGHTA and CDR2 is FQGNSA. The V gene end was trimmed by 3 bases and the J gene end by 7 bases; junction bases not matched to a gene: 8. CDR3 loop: CASSFSSGGGEKLFF. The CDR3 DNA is TGTGCCAGCAGCTTTAGTTCAGGGGGTGGTGAAAAACTGTTTTTT.

This CDR3 reads CASSLVQGRTGELFF. The CDR3 DNA reads as TGCGCCAGCAGCTTGGTACAGGGACGCACCGGGGAGCTGTTTTTT. The gene calls are TRBV5-1 and TRBJ2-2; D perhaps matches TRBD1 (6 bases). CDR1 is SGHRS, CDR2 YFSETQ, per germline. The CDR3 consists of 15 residues. Trimming removed 0 bases at V and 4 bases at J, with 10 bases between.

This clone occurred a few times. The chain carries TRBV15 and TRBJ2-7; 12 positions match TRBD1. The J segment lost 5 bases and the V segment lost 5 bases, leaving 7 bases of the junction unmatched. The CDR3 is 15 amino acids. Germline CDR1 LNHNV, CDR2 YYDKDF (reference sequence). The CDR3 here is CATSGGQGASNEQYF. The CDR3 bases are TGTGCCACCAGCGGGGGACAGGGGGCTAGCAACGAGCAGTACTTC.

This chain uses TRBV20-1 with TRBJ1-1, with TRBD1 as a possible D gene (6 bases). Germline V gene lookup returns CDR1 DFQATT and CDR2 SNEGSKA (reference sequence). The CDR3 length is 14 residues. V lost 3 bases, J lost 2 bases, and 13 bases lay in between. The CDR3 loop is CSASQDSSNTEAFF. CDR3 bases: TGCAGTGCTAGTCAGGACAGCAGTAACACTGAAGCTTTCTTT.

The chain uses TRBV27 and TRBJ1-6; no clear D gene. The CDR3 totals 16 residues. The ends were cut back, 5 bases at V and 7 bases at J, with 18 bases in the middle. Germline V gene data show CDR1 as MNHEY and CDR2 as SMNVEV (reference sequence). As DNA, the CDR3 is TGTGCCAGCAGTCCCAGAGGGCAGTTTAAAAATTCACCCCTCCACTTT. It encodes CASSPRGQFKNSPLHF.

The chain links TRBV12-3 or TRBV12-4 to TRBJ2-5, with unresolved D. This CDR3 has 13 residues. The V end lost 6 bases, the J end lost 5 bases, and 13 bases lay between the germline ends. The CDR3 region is CASSLTVGETQYF. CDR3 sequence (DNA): TGTGCCAGCAGCTTGACTGTAGGCGAGACCCAGTACTTC.

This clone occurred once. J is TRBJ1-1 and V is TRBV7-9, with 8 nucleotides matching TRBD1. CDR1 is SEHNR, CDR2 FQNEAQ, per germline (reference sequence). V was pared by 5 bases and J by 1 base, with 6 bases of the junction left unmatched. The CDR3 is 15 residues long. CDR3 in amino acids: CASSRIGQGNTEAFF. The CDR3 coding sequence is TGTGCCAGCAGCCGGATAGGACAGGGGAACACTGAAGCTTTCTTT.